The T cell receptor (beta chain) under discussion was sequenced for a study of molecular identifiers for immune sequencing clone quantification. Losses at the gene ends were 6 bases for V and 4 bases for J; bases not matched to a gene: 10. Germline CDR1 SQVTM, CDR2 ANQGSEA. The CDR3 is 16 residues long. It was with previously described methods and listed TCR primers that bulk TCR libraries were made. Each CDR3 protein is one row after TCRdb ran MiXCR on the PCR reads. Counted here are some 650,000 distinct CDR3 sequences, 15% to 20% occurring once; the ten biggest clones make up around 0.9%. This clonotype has ten or more counts. Using 10%, 30% or 50% RNA, naive CD8 libraries were derived from approximately 20,000 to 1,000,000 sorted cells.

The source material was naive CD8+ T cells from blood, with Jurkat cell RNA spiked in. Specified subset: FACS-sorted CD8+CD4-CCR7+CD45RA+ naive T cells. The origin of this receptor is a human donor in good health. Some libraries in this study had Jurkat cell RNA spiked in. This sequence joins TRBV29-1 and TRBJ2-2; TRBD2 matches 11 bases. The chain's CDR3 is CSVGVAGGPGTGELFF. The CDR3 nucleotides are TGCAGCGTGGGTGTAGCGGGAGGGCCGGGCACCGGGGAGCTGTTTTTT.